The TCR beta chain under discussion was sequenced for a study of T cells in Graves' hyperthyroidism and ophthalmopathy. Graves' hyperthyroidism was deemed stable given no ophthalmopathy progression within 18 months. Diagnosis rested on symptoms, serum thyroxine and TRAb, thyroid ultrasound, and orbital computed tomography. This clonotype was found many times. Its specificity is unknown. The source material, RNA transcripts, was used to amplify TCR beta CDR3 regions. The HTBI primer set served for first-round RT-PCR of the TCR CDR3. TCRdb re-derived calls from the multiplex PCR reads in MiXCR, one entry per CDR3 protein. The sample lists around 620,000 distinct CDR3 sequences; around 15% were seen once. Trimming took 6 bases from V and 0 from J; bases not matched to a gene: 5. Germline values: CDR1 MNHNS, CDR2 SASEGT. The CDR3 length is 15 residues. Study outcomes and limitations: Blood also showed most of the thyroid clonotypes that were expanded above 0.001.

Sequenced material: blood. The chain joins TRBV6-1 to TRBJ2-1; 7 bases align to TRBD2. This TCR was recovered from a young woman with Graves' hyperthyroidism. The CDR3 region is CASRKTSSSYNEQFF. Written as DNA, the CDR3 is TGTGCCAGCAGGAAGACTAGCAGCTCCTACAATGAGCAGTTCTTC.